This entry concerns a single TCR beta chain. What it recognizes is unknown. A CD45RO-CCR7+CD27+CD95- phenotype identified naive CD8+ T cells. Germline CDR1 is SQVTM and CDR2 is ANQGSEA. CDR3 size: 16 residues. This record belongs to a study of CXCR3-negative and CXCR3-positive naive CD8 T cells. Overall study findings and caveats: In both naive subsets diversity was comparably high, whereas memory CD8+ cells showed much lower diversity. In CXCR3-positive naive cells, the TRB CDR3s were more hydrophobic than in CXCR3-negative naive cells. Cryopreserved cells showed partially decreased CXCR3 expression, and most assays used fresh PBMCs.

UMI-labeled 5' RACE yielded the TRB cDNA libraries. TCRdb re-called the 5' RACE reads and shows each CDR3 protein once, DNA omitted. The sample spans some 110,000 distinct CDR3 sequences; the ten largest clones claim more than 0.3%. This TCR came from a human donor in good health. Some clones in this sample may be carry-over from other donors' samples. The chain links TRBV29-1 to TRBJ2-5. Material for sequencing was naive CXCR3+ CD8+ T cells from blood. Regarding subset: CD45RO-CCR7+CD27+CD95- naive CD8+ T cells expressing CXCR3 (TNR3+). CDR3 protein: CSVDGDVRPNQETQYF.